This TCR beta chain was identified in a study of blood T cell repertoires in COVID-19. Clones were read by immunoSEQ multiplex PCR, and TCRdb kept only the in-frame ones, dropping some. Of 270,000 or so clones listed, roughly 90% were seen once; the top ten hold just under 0.95%. V was clipped by 4 bases and J by 3 bases, with 10 bases between them. Germline CDR1 SGHDT, CDR2 YYEEEE. This CDR3 has 13 amino acids. V and J are TRBV5-6 and TRBJ1-1; D possibly corresponds to TRBD1 (5 bases). The sequence was collected from a woman aged 35 to 49 who had recovered from COVID-19. The sequenced material came from peripheral blood. In DNA, the CDR3 is TGTGCCAGCAGCATCACAGGCGACACTGAAGCTTTCTTT. This translates into CASSITGDTEAFF.